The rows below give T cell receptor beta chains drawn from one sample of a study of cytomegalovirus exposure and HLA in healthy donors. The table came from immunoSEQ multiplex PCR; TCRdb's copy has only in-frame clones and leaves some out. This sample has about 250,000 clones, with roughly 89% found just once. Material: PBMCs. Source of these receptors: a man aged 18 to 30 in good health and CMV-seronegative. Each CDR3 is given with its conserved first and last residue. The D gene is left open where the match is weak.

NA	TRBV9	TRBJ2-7	CASSPRPGTSYEQYF
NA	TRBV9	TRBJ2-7	CASSVGRTYEQYF
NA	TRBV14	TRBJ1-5	CASSQGGHLGPQHF
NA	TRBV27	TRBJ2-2	CASGQGTSNTGELFF
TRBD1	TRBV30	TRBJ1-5	CAWSQGAHQPQHF
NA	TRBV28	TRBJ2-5	CASRPPGQMSKTQYF
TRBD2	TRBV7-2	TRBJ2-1	CASSLLRSSGVANNEQFF
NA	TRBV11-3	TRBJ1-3	CASRGTGKLYTIYF
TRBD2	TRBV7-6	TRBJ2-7	CASSLRSGREHREQYF
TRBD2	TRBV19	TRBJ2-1	CASTQLAGTYNEQFF
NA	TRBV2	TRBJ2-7	CASTGILTYEQYF
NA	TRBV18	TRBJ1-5	CASSPGDRALHQPQHF
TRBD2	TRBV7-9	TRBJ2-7	CASSSGGGPNAYEQYF
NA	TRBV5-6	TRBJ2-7	CASSLPGHGLYEQYF
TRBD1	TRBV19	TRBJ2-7	CASSADRALYEQYF
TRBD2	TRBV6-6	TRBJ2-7	CASSYSKGRGGYEQYF
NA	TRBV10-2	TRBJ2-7	CASSDGPYGQYF
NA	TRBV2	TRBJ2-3	CATCLERGGDTQYF
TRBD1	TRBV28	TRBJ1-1	CASRGQGRAEAFF
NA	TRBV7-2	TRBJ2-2	CASSLSSRGELFF
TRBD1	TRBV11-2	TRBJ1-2	CASSLTGQGGYTF